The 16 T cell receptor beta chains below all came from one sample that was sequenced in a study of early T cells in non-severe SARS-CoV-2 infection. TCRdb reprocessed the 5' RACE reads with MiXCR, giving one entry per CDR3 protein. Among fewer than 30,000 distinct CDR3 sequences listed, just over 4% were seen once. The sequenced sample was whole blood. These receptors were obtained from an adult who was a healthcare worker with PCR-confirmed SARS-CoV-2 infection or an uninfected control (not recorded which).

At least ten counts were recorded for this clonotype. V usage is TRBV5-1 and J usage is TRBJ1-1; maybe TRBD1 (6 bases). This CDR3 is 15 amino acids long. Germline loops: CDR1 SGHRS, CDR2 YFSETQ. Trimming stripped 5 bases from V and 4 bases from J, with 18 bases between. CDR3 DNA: TGCGCCAGCAGTCATTTACAGGGTGTAAGCACTGAAGCTTTCTTT. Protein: CASSHLQGVSTEAFF.

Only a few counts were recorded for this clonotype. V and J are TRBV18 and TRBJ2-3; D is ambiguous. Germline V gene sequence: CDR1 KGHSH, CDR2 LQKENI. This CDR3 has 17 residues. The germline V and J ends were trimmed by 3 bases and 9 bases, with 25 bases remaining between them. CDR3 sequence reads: CASSPPRETPKLRTQYF. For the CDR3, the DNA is TGTGCCAGCTCACCGCCGCGCGAGACGCCCAAGCTAAGGACGCAGTATTTT.

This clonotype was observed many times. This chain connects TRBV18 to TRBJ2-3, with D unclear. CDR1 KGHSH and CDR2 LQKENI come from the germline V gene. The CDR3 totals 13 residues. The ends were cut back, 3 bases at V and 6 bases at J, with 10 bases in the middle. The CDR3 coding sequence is TGTGCCAGCTCACCGGCCGCTGGGGATACGCAGTATTTT. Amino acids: CASSPAAGDTQYF.

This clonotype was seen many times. CDR3 amino acids: CASSEQGYTEAFF. CDR3 DNA sequence: TGTGCCAGCAGTGAGCAGGGATACACTGAAGCTTTCTTT. The chain has TRBV2 and TRBJ1-1; D may be TRBD1 (5 bases). Trimming removed 3 bases at V and 3 bases at J, with 8 bases between. Germline V gene data show CDR1 as SNHLY and CDR2 as FYNNEI. The CDR3 is made up of 13 amino acids.

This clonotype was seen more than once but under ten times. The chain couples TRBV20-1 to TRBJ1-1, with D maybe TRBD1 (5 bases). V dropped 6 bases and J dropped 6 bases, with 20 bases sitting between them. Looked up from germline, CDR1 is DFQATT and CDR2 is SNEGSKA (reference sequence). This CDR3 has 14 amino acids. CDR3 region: CSAGTQLEEAEAFF. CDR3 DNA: TGCAGTGCCGGGACCCAACTAGAGGAAGCTGAAGCTTTCTTT.

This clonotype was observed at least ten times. CDR3 coding DNA: TGTGCCAGCAGTTTAAGGAGGGGGATAAGGGATTCACCCCTCCACTTT. Protein: CASSLRRGIRDSPLHF. The V call is TRBV12-3 or TRBV12-4, the J call TRBJ1-6, with D perhaps TRBD1 (6 bases). The CDR3 runs 16 residues. V was pared by 2 bases and J by 8 bases, with 16 bases between.

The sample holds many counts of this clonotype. In DNA, the CDR3 is TGTGCCAGCAGCCAAGCGGGGAGGGGAACTGAAGCTTTCTTT. Protein sequence: CASSQAGRGTEAFF. This sequence joins TRBV3-1 and TRBJ1-1, with D possibly being TRBD1 (5 bases). Germline CDR1 is LGHDT and CDR2 is YNNKEL (reference sequence). CDR3 length equals 14 residues. The V and J ends lost 1 base and 5 bases respectively, with 11 bases between them.

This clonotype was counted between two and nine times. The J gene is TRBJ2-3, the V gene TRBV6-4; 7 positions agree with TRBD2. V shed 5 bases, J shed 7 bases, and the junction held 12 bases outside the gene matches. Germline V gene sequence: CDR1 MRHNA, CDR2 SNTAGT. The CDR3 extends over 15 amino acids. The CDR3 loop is CASSPQGGSSNTQYF. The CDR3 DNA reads TGTGCCAGCAGTCCCCAAGGCGGGAGTTCAAATACGCAGTATTTT.

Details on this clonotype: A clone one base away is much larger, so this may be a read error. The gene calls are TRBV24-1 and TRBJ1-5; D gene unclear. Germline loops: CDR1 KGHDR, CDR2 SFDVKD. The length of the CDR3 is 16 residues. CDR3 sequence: CATSDHRRPGNQPQHF. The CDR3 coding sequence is TGTGCCACCAGTGACCATCGGAGACCGGGCAATCAGCCTCAGCATTTT.

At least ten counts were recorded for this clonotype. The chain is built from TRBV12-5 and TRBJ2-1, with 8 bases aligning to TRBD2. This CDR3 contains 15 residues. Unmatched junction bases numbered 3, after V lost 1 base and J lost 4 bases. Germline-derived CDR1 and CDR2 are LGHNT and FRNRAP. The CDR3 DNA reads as TGTGCTAGTGGTTTGGAGGTAGCGGGGTACAATGAGCAGTTCTTC. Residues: CASGLEVAGYNEQFF.

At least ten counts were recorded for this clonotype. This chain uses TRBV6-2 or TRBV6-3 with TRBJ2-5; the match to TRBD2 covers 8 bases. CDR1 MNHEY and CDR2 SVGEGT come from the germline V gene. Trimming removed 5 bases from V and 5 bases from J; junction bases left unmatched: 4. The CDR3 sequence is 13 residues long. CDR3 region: CASSKAGVETQYF. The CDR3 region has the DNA TGTGCCAGCAGTAAAGCGGGAGTCGAGACCCAGTACTTC.

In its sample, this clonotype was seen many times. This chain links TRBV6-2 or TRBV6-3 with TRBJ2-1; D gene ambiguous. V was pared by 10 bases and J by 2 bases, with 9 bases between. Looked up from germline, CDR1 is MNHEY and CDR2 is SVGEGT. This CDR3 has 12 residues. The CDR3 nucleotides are TGTGCCACCGGAGAGCCCTACAATGAGCAGTTCTTC. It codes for CATGEPYNEQFF.

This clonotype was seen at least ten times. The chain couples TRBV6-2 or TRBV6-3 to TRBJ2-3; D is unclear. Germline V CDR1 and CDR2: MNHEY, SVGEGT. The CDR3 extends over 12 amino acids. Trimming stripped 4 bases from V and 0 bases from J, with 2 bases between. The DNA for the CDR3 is TGTGCCAGCAGTTTTAGCACAGATACGCAGTATTTT. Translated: CASSFSTDTQYF.

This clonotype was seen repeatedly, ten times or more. CDR3: CASSRGLENSPLHF. CDR3 coding DNA: TGTGCCAGCAGCAGGGGGCTAGAAAATTCACCCCTCCACTTT. The chain links TRBV12-3 or TRBV12-4 to TRBJ1-6; 8 positions agree with TRBD1. The length of the CDR3 is 14 residues. Unmatched junction bases numbered 5, after V lost 6 bases and J lost 7 bases.

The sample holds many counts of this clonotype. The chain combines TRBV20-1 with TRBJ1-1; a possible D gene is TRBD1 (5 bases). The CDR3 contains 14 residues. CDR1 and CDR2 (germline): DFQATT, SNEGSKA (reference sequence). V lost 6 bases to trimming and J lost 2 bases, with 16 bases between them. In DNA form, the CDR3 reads TGCAGTGCCCCCGACGGGACGAGAAACACTGAAGCTTTCTTT. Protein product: CSAPDGTRNTEAFF.

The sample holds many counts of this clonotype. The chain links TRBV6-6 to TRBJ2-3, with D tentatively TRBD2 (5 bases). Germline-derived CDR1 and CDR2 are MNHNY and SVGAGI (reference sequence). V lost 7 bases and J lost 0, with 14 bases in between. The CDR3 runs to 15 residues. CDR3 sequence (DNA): TGTGCCAGCATCCAGCGGCAGTCTAGCACAGATACGCAGTATTTT. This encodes CASIQRQSSTDTQYF.